These 7 T cell receptor beta chains were sequenced from one sample in a study of blood T cells in healthy people across ages. A second 7 to 11 cycle PCR used barcoded and J-beta primers. TCRdb redid the calling of the 5' RACE reads with MiXCR, one entry per CDR3 protein. The data show 380,000 or so distinct CDR3 sequences, with roughly half seen just once and 45% to 65% held by the top ten. Specimen: blood. These receptors were collected from a man between 60 and 75 years old in good health.

The chain has TRBV20-1 and TRBJ2-4; possible D gene TRBD1, 5 bases. Per the germline V gene, CDR1 is DFQATT and CDR2 is SNEGSKA (reference sequence). V was cut by 3 bases and J by 7 bases, with 16 bases left in between. This CDR3 spans 14 amino acids. The CDR3 nucleotides are TGCAGTGCTAGCACATGGCAGGGTGGCAACATTCAGTACTTC. Protein: CSASTWQGGNIQYF.

This clonotype has just a few counts. The chain couples TRBV24-1 to TRBJ2-5; 11 nucleotides match TRBD1. Germline CDR1 KGHDR, CDR2 SFDVKD. V shed 3 bases, J shed 5 bases, and the junction held 4 bases outside the gene matches. The CDR3 sequence is 15 residues long. The CDR3 nucleotides are TGTGCCACCAGTGATGGACAGGGGGCTTTGGAGACCCAGTACTTC. This gives the protein CATSDGQGALETQYF.

At least ten counts were recorded for this clonotype. The gene calls are TRBV7-2 and TRBJ2-3, with D unresolved. The CDR3 length is 13 residues. CDR1 SGHTA and CDR2 FQGNSA come from the germline V gene. V lost 0 bases and J lost 6, with 7 bases in between. This CDR3 is CASSLARTDTQYF. In DNA, the CDR3 is TGTGCCAGCAGCTTAGCGCGGACGGATACGCAGTATTTT. Together with reference TRBV7-2 and TRBJ2-3, the CDR3 gives the full variable domain: GAGVSQSPSNKVTEKGKDVELRCDPISGHTALYWYRQSLGQGLEFLIYFQGNSAPDKSGLPSDRFSAERTGGSVSTLTIQRTQQEDSAVYLCASSLARTDTQYFGPGTRLTVL.

The J gene is TRBJ2-3, the V gene TRBV20-1; 11 bases align to TRBD2. The CDR3 spans 15 residues. J lost 2 bases, V lost 4 bases, and 5 bases had no gene match. Germline V gives CDR1 DFQATT, CDR2 SNEGSKA (reference sequence). Here the CDR3 DNA reads TGCAGTGCTAACCCGACTAGCGGGAACACAGATACGCAGTATTTT. This encodes CSANPTSGNTDTQYF.

CDR3 amino acids: CASSTRGQGAYEQYF. The CDR3 DNA reads as TGTGCCAGCAGTACTAGGGGACAGGGGGCCTACGAGCAGTACTTC. The rearrangement links TRBV28 to TRBJ2-7; TRBD1 matches at 11 bases. This CDR3 spans 15 amino acids. The J segment lost 2 bases and the V segment lost 5 bases, leaving 5 bases of the junction unmatched. CDR1 and CDR2 from the germline V gene are MDHEN and SYDVKM.

This rearrangement joins TRBV7-2 to TRBJ2-2; D not certain. Deletions cut 5 bases from V and 6 bases from J, with 7 bases between. From germline, CDR1 is SGHTA and CDR2 FQGNSA. The CDR3 contains 12 residues. The CDR3 nucleotides read TGTGCCAGCAGCCCCTTCCCCGGGGAGCTGTTTTTT. This translates into CASSPFPGELFF.

Remarks on this clonotype: At one boundary the junction diverges from the germline segment, which might be a read error. The chain uses TRBV20-1 and TRBJ2-7, with D possibly being TRBD2 (5 bases). The CDR3 is 14 amino acids. Germline CDR1 and CDR2: DFQATT and SNEGSKA (reference sequence). CDR3 amino acids: CSTRKAASPNEQYF. CDR3 DNA: TGCAGTACTAGAAAGGCCGCATCCCCGAACGAGCAGTACTTC.